The subject of this entry is one T cell receptor beta chain. CDR3 length: 18 amino acids. In germline, CDR1 is MNHEY, CDR2 SVGAGI. V lost 0 bases and J lost 0, with 12 bases in between. The time point: newly diagnosed GD, antithyroid drugs for less than 3 months. PBMCs were the source of the RNA used for TCR sequencing. Those enrolled as patients came out of an endocrinology department in Xi'an, China. This entry comes from a study of regulatory T cells in long-lasting Graves disease. Researchers made TCR beta libraries by using iRepertoire HTBI primers and running Arm-PCR on CDR3 regions. MiXCR was run by TCRdb on the multiplex PCR reads, yielding one entry per CDR3 protein. The profile shows 580,000 or so distinct CDR3 sequences, about 16% of them singletons. This sample also appeared in a second study, on T cells in Graves' hyperthyroidism and ophthalmopathy. As that study records: Most expanded thyroid clonotypes above 0.001 also appeared in blood.

The sequence was obtained from a young man with Graves disease. The sample consisted of peripheral blood mononuclear cells (PBMCs), taken at new diagnosis, from a patient treated with antithyroid drugs. The V gene is TRBV6-5, the J gene TRBJ1-6; D is unclear. The CDR3 protein is CASSYSEGISSYNSPLHF. The CDR3 DNA sequence: TGTGCCAGCAGTTACTCGGAAGGGATAAGCTCCTATAATTCACCCCTCCACTTT.